One and the same sample provided the 32 T cell receptor beta chains below, sequenced in a study of blood T cell repertoires in COVID-19. Libraries were prepared by immunoSEQ multiplex PCR; TCRdb keeps only in-frame clonotypes and omits some of them. The data show 250,000 to 300,000 clones, 90% seen once. The sequenced sample consisted of PBMCs or T cells enriched from blood (not recorded which). The receptors were sampled from a woman aged 30 to 39 who had recovered from COVID-19.

The chain recombines TRBV19 with TRBJ1-5, with 10 bases aligning to TRBD1. The CDR3 contains 17 residues. Germline lookup yields CDR1 LNHDA and CDR2 SQIVND (reference sequence). V shed 7 bases and J 4 bases; nucleotides not matched to a gene: 13. The CDR3 region is CASNRRQGALGNQPQHF. The CDR3 coding sequence is TGTGCCAGTAACCGAAGACAGGGGGCGCTTGGAAATCAGCCCCAGCATTTT.

This chain uses TRBV24-1 with TRBJ2-5, with 8 bases that match TRBD2. The CDR3 is 13 amino acids. The germline V gene encodes CDR1 KGHDR and CDR2 SFDVKD. With V trimmed by 6 bases and J by 2 bases, 1 base remained unmatched. The CDR3 coding sequence is TGTGCCACCAGTACTAGCGGACAAGAGACCCAGTACTTC. This encodes CATSTSGQETQYF.

The V call is TRBV28, the J call TRBJ2-7; 12 nucleotides line up with TRBD2. V dropped 4 bases and J dropped 1; count of bases not matched to a gene: 5. Per the germline V gene, CDR1 is MDHEN and CDR2 is SYDVKM. The CDR3 sequence is 16 residues long. The CDR3 is CASSYPGTSGSYEQYF. The CDR3, as DNA: TGTGCCAGCAGTTACCCTGGGACTAGCGGGTCCTACGAGCAGTACTTC. The whole variable domain, remainder taken from reference TRBV28 and TRBJ2-7, is DVKVTQSSRYLVKRTGEKVFLECVQDMDHENMFWYRQDPGLGLRLIYFSYDVKMKEKGDIPEGYSVSREKKERFSLILESASTNQTSMYLCASSYPGTSGSYEQYFGPGTRLTVT.

The chain employs TRBV30 and TRBJ1-6, with 11 bases matching TRBD1. The CDR3 consists of 13 residues. Germline V gene sequence: CDR1 GTSNPN, CDR2 SVGIG (reference sequence). J was trimmed by 8 bases and V by 3 bases; bases with no gene match: 0. Written as DNA, the CDR3 is TGTGCCTGGAGGGGACAGGGGGATTCACCCCTCCACTTT. Protein: CAWRGQGDSPLHF.

The chain couples TRBV6-5 to TRBJ1-4; the D is unclear. Trimming shortened V by 8 bases and J by 5 bases, and 9 bases separated the two germline ends. This CDR3 region has 12 residues. CDR1 is MNHEY and CDR2 is SVGAGI in the germline V gene. The CDR3 DNA is TGTGCCAGCGGGCAGATAAATGAAAAACTGTTTTTT. It codes for CASGQINEKLFF.

The V gene is TRBV6-4, the J gene TRBJ2-2; 7 nucleotides agree with TRBD2. The V segment lost 6 bases and the J segment 3 bases; nucleotides outside the gene matches: 4. Germline CDR1 is MRHNA and CDR2 is SNTAGT. This CDR3 region has 14 residues. CDR3 bases: TGTGCCAGCAGAGCGGGAATGGACACCGGGGAGCTGTTTTTT. This gives the protein CASRAGMDTGELFF.

The rearrangement links TRBV6-5 to TRBJ1-6, with a tentative D call TRBD1 (6 bases). Germline CDR1 MNHEY, CDR2 SVGAGI. The CDR3 loop spans 14 amino acids. The germline V and J ends were trimmed by 7 bases and 7 bases, with 14 bases remaining between them. CDR3 region: CASKRTERNSPLHF. The CDR3 DNA is TGTGCCAGCAAAAGGACAGAGAGAAATTCACCCCTCCACTTT.

The chain recombines TRBV28 with TRBJ2-1; 7 nucleotides agree with TRBD1. The germline V gene encodes CDR1 MDHEN and CDR2 SYDVKM. CDR3 size: 15 residues. Losses at the gene ends were 5 bases for V and 6 bases for J; bases not matched to a gene: 10. The CDR3 DNA follows: TGTGCCAGCAGTGAAGAAAACAGGGGCCGCAATGAGCAGTTCTTC. Translating gives CASSEENRGRNEQFF.

This clone was picked up a small number of times. The rearrangement links TRBV2 to TRBJ2-3, with 12 bases identical to TRBD2. The germline CDR1 and CDR2 sequences are SNHLY and FYNNEI. With 3 bases clipped from V and 6 bases from J, the junction kept 4 bases outside the gene matches. The CDR3 has 15 amino acids. The CDR3 bases are TGTGCCAGCAGTGAGGGACTAGCGGGCGGTGATACGCAGTATTTT. Amino acids: CASSEGLAGGDTQYF.

The chain uses TRBV27 and TRBJ2-1, with 7 bases lining up with TRBD1. V dropped 2 bases and J dropped 9; count of bases not matched to a gene: 10. This CDR3 has 15 residues. CDR1 and CDR2 (germline): MNHEY, SMNVEV (reference sequence). CDR3 amino acids: CASSLLSGQVGEQFF. CDR3 DNA: TGTGCCAGCAGTTTACTGTCCGGACAGGTGGGTGAGCAGTTCTTC.

The chain recombines TRBV11-3 with TRBJ2-1; 16 bases are shared with TRBD2. The germline gives CDR1 SGHNT, CDR2 YENEEA. The CDR3 consists of 16 residues. V was clipped by 5 bases and J by 8 bases; unmatched bases: 6. CDR3 sequence reads: CASSLGLAGGPDEQFF. DNA of the CDR3: TGTGCCAGCAGCCTGGGACTAGCGGGAGGGCCCGATGAGCAGTTCTTC.

This clone came up many times. The chain combines TRBV4-2 with TRBJ2-1; TRBD2 agrees at 10 bases. CDR1 and CDR2 (germline): LGHNA, YNFKEQ. This CDR3 has 16 amino acids. With V trimmed by 0 bases and J by 8 bases, 7 bases remained unmatched. CDR3 sequence (DNA): TGTGCCAGCAGCCAAGACGTGGCTAGCGGGAGCGATGAGCAGTTCTTC. It specifies CASSQDVASGSDEQFF.

V and J are TRBV30 and TRBJ1-3; unclear D gene. There are 14 residues in the CDR3. CDR1 and CDR2 from the germline V gene are GTSNPN and SVGIG (reference sequence). Trimming cost V 2 bases and J 4 bases, with 12 bases left between them. The CDR3 DNA sequence: TGTGCCTGGAGTCCTACGACAAACGGAAACACCATATATTTT. As protein: CAWSPTTNGNTIYF. Together with reference TRBV30 and TRBJ1-3, the CDR3 gives the full variable domain: SQTIHQWPATLVQPVGSPLSLECTVEGTSNPNLYWYRQAAGRGLQLLFYSVGIGQISSEVPQNLSASRPQDRQFILSSKKLLLSDSGFYLCAWSPTTNGNTIYFGEGSWLTVV.

CDR3 residues: CASSTKDKNTEAFF. Here the CDR3 DNA reads TGTGCCAGCAGCACCAAGGACAAGAACACTGAAGCTTTCTTT. J is TRBJ1-1 and V is TRBV5-5, with D possibly matching TRBD1 (5 bases). The ends were cut back, 4 bases at V and 1 base at J, with 11 bases in the middle. The CDR3 is 14 amino acids. The V gene's germline CDR1 is SGHKS and CDR2 YYEKEE (reference sequence).

The table lists this clone with a count of one. This rearrangement joins TRBV11-2 to TRBJ1-4; tentatively, D is TRBD1 (6 bases). The V gene's germline CDR1 is SGHAT and CDR2 FQNNGV. The CDR3 spans 14 residues. Trimming stripped 1 base from V and 10 bases from J, with 13 bases between. CDR3 amino acids: CASSLAPGGGKLFF. The CDR3 region has the DNA TGTGCCAGCAGCTTAGCCCCGGGGGGCGGAAAACTGTTTTTT.

This rearrangement joins TRBV27 to TRBJ2-1, with TRBD1 matching 12 bases. CDR3 size: 15 residues. Germline CDR1 reads MNHEY; CDR2 reads SMNVEV (reference sequence). J gave up 7 bases and V 7 bases, and 8 bases lay outside the gene matches. The CDR3 DNA reads as TGTGCCAGCACTTTGGGGACAGGGGGCCGGAATGAGCAGTTCTTC. Residues: CASTLGTGGRNEQFF.

This clone was picked up a small number of times. The chain uses TRBV6-5 and TRBJ1-2, with 7 bases fitting TRBD1. CDR3 length: 14 amino acids. V lost 4 bases to trimming and J lost 5 bases; unmatched junction nucleotides: 7. The germline gives CDR1 MNHEY, CDR2 SVGAGI. Here the CDR3 DNA reads TGTGCCAGCAGTTCTTACGGGACAGAATATGGCTACACCTTC. Amino acids: CASSSYGTEYGYTF.

The V and J genes are TRBV4-1 and TRBJ2-5; TRBD2 matches 9 bases. The V segment lost 0 bases and the J segment 5 bases; nucleotides outside the gene matches: 4. CDR3 length: 15 residues. CDR1 MGHRA and CDR2 YSYEKL come from the germline V gene. CDR3 region: CASSQEGSGRETQYF. The DNA for the CDR3 is TGCGCCAGCAGCCAAGAAGGGAGCGGGAGGGAGACCCAGTACTTC.

This chain joins TRBV4-3 and TRBJ2-3, with 9 bases fitting TRBD2. Germline-derived CDR1 and CDR2 are LGHNA and YSLEER. The CDR3 extends over 20 amino acids. Trimming took 5 bases from V and 5 from J; bases not matched to a gene: 23. DNA of the CDR3: TGCGCCAGCAGCTCGTCATCCTCTAGCCCGGGCGGGAGGGCCTTAGATACGCAGTATTTT. This encodes CASSSSSSSPGGRALDTQYF.

The chain uses TRBV29-1 and TRBJ2-3; 12 nucleotides agree with TRBD1. Per germline, CDR1 SQVTM and CDR2 ANQGSEA. The junction had 7 bases not matched to a gene; V was cut back by 2 bases and J by 4 bases. CDR3 length equals 16 residues. The CDR3 coding sequence is TGCAGCGTTGAAATAGGGACAGGGGGCGCAGCAGATACGCAGTATTTT. Amino acid sequence: CSVEIGTGGAADTQYF.

This chain connects TRBV7-9 to TRBJ2-3; TRBD2 agrees at 8 bases. CDR3 size: 17 residues. J lost 1 base, V lost 5 bases, and 11 bases had no gene match. Germline values: CDR1 SEHNR, CDR2 FQNEAQ (reference sequence). CDR3 DNA: TGTGCCAGCAGCCCCAACTCAGCGGGAGAAGGCACAGATACGCAGTATTTT. Protein: CASSPNSAGEGTDTQYF.

The CDR3 reads CSVGASGTWGDEQFF. The CDR3 DNA reads TGCAGCGTTGGGGCTAGCGGGACGTGGGGAGATGAGCAGTTCTTC. The chain links TRBV29-1 to TRBJ2-1, with 9 positions matching TRBD2. This CDR3 has 15 residues. Trimming removed 4 bases from V and 8 bases from J; junction bases left unmatched: 12. The germline CDR1 and CDR2 sequences are SQVTM and ANQGSEA.

This chain joins TRBV7-2 and TRBJ1-5, with 7 bases lining up with TRBD1. After removal of 4 bases from V and 4 bases from J, the junction contained 4 bases not matched to a gene. The CDR3 contains 14 residues. Germline CDR1 and CDR2: SGHTA and FQGNSA. CDR3 coding DNA: TGTGCCAGCAGCTCGGGACAGTTTAATCAGCCCCAGCATTTT. It is translated as CASSSGQFNQPQHF.

The genes are TRBV28 and TRBJ2-3; 7 bases fit TRBD1. The V segment lost 3 bases and the J segment 2 bases; nucleotides outside the gene matches: 5. The germline V gene encodes CDR1 MDHEN and CDR2 SYDVKM. The CDR3 runs to 15 residues. The CDR3 region has the DNA TGTGCCAGCAGTTTGATGGGACAGAACACAGATACGCAGTATTTT. Translated: CASSLMGQNTDTQYF.

This clone was detected only once. The V gene is TRBV6-2 or TRBV6-3, the J gene TRBJ1-2; D is perhaps TRBD1 (6 bases). The germline CDR1 and CDR2 sequences are MNHEY and SVGEGT. Trimming stripped 0 bases from V and 6 bases from J, with 8 bases between. This CDR3 has 13 residues. The CDR3 sequence: CASSYSRDNGYTF. The CDR3 nucleotides are TGTGCCAGCAGTTACTCTAGGGACAATGGCTACACCTTC.

This sequence joins TRBV28 and TRBJ2-3; 10 bases fit TRBD2. V dropped 5 bases and J dropped 2; count of bases not matched to a gene: 4. The CDR3 spans 15 residues. CDR1 and CDR2 (germline): MDHEN, SYDVKM. The CDR3 loop is CASSTSGVYTDTQYF. For the CDR3, the DNA is TGTGCCAGCAGTACTAGCGGGGTTTACACAGATACGCAGTATTTT.

The chain carries TRBV19 and TRBJ2-2; D ambiguous. CDR3 length: 13 amino acids. Germline V lookup: CDR1 LNHDA, CDR2 SQIVND (reference sequence). The V end lost 1 base, the J end lost 5 bases, and 5 bases lay between the germline ends. The CDR3 loop reads CASSIGGTGELFF. The CDR3 coding sequence is TGTGCCAGTAGTATAGGCGGAACCGGGGAGCTGTTTTTT.

This chain uses TRBV15 with TRBJ2-1; TRBD2 matches 14 bases. The CDR3 contains 13 residues. V shed 9 bases, J shed 7 bases, and the junction held 2 bases outside the gene matches. In germline, CDR1 is LNHNV, CDR2 YYDKDF (reference sequence). For the CDR3, the DNA is TGTGCCACAAGGACTAGCGGGGGGAATGAGCAGTTCTTC. It codes for CATRTSGGNEQFF.

The chain combines TRBV28 with TRBJ1-2; 7 bases map to TRBD1. Trimming cost V 2 bases and J 6 bases; bases outside gene matches: 6. Germline V gene data show CDR1 as MDHEN and CDR2 as SYDVKM. This CDR3 is built from 14 residues. The CDR3 DNA is TGTGCCAGCAGTTTAAATGACAGGGTCGATGGCTACACCTTC. Protein: CASSLNDRVDGYTF.

This clone was seen just once. This chain uses TRBV9 with TRBJ1-1, with TRBD1 as a possible D gene (6 bases). CDR3 length: 15 residues. Germline V gives CDR1 SGDLS, CDR2 YYNGEE. Trimming pared 2 bases from V and 3 bases from J, leaving 14 bases between. For the CDR3, the DNA is TGTGCCAGCAGCGTGGGAGGGGGGCTTCACACTGAAGCTTTCTTT. Its protein product is CASSVGGGLHTEAFF.

The CDR3 DNA reads as TGTGCCAGCGTTGATTCGTCCAGGCAGGTAGATGAGCAGTTCTTC. Protein product: CASVDSSRQVDEQFF. The chain joins TRBV11-1 to TRBJ2-1; D uncertain. With 8 bases removed from V and 8 bases from J, the gap between germline ends came to 22 bases. Germline V CDR1 and CDR2: SGHAT, FQDESV (reference sequence). The CDR3 length is 15 residues. Drawing the rest from reference TRBV11-1 and TRBJ2-1, the complete variable domain is EAEVAQSPRYKITEKSQAVAFWCDPISGHATLYWYRQILGQGPELLVQFQDESVVDDSQLPKDRFSAERLKGVDSTLKIQPAELGDSAMYLCASVDSSRQVDEQFFGPGTRLTVL.

This clone was detected ten times or more. J is TRBJ1-2 and V is TRBV4-2; the D is unclear. With 1 base removed from V and 6 bases from J, the gap between germline ends came to 9 bases. The CDR3 spans 13 residues. Germline-derived CDR1 and CDR2 are LGHNA and YNFKEQ. DNA of the CDR3: TGTGCCAGCAGCCAAGGAGGGCAGGATGGCTACACCTTC. Amino acid sequence: CASSQGGQDGYTF.